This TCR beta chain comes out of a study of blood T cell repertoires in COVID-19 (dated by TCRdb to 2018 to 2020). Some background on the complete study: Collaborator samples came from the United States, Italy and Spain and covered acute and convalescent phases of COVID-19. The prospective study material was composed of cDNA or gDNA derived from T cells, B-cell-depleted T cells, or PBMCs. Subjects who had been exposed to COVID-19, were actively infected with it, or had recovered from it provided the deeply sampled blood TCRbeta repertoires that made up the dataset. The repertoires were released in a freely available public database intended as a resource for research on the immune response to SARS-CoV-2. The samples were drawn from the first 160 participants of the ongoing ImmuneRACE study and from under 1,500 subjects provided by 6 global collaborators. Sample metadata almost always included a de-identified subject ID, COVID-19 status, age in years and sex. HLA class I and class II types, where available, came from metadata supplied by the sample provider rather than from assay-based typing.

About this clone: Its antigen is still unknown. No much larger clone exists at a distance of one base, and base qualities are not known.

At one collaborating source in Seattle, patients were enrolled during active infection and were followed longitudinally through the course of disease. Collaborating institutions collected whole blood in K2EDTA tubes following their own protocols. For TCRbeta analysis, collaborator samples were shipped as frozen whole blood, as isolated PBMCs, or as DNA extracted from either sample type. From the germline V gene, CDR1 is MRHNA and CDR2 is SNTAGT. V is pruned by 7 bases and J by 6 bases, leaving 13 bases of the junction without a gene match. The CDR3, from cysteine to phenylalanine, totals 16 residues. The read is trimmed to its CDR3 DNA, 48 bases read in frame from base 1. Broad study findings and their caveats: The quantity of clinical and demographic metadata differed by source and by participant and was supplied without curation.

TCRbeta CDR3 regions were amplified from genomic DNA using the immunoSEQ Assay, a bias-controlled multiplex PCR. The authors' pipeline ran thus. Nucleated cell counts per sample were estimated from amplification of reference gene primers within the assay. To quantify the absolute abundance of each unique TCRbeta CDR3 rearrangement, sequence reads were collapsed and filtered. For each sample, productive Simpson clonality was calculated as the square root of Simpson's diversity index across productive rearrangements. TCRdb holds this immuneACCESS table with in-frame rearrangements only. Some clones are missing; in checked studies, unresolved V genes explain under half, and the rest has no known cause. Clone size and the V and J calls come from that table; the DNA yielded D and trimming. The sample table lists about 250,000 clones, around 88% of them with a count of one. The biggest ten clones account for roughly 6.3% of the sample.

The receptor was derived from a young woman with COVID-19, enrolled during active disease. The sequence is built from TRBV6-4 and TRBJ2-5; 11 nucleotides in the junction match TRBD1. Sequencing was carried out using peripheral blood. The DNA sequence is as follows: TGTGCCAGCACTGCCAACACGGGACAGGGGGAGAAGACCCAGTACTTC. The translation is CASTANTGQGEKTQYF.